This T cell receptor (beta chain) emerged from a study of T-cell reconstitution after alpha-beta-depleted transplantation in children. General observations from the study: Reports say that about two months after transplant, the alpha-beta T cells came out of several hundred graft clones that had expanded.

This clonotype was detected ten times or more. Antigen: not known. Preparation of the TCRbeta library involved a method that used unique molecular identifiers. One entry per CDR3 protein, called by TCRdb with MiXCR from the PCR reads. The sample records about 29,000 distinct CDR3 sequences, under 7% being singletons. V dropped 0 bases and J dropped 3; count of bases not matched to a gene: 4. Germline V lookup: CDR1 DFQATT, CDR2 SNEGSKA (reference sequence). The CDR3 has 15 residues. This receptor was taken from a male patient aged 10-17 years who had a stem cell transplant for acute myeloid leukemia, so the T cells may come from the graft donor. The chain joins TRBV20-1 to TRBJ2-3, with 9 bases identical to TRBD2. Sequenced material: PBMCs, mostly from graft donor cells, taken 180 days after TCRalphabeta/CD19-depleted stem cell transplant. CDR3 amino acids: CSARDQTSGTDTQYF. CDR3 nucleotide sequence: TGCAGTGCTAGAGATCAGACTAGCGGAACAGATACGCAGTATTTT.